One sample yielded the 14 T cell receptor beta chains listed below, sequenced in a study of blood T cell repertoires in COVID-19. Sequencing used immunoSEQ multiplex PCR; TCRdb keeps in-frame clones, though not all of them. This sample has roughly 120,000 clones, with roughly four fifths found just once. The material sequenced was peripheral blood. The receptors here all came from a man aged 50 or older with acute or convalescent COVID-19.

This clone was counted between two and nine times. The chain joins TRBV6-5 to TRBJ2-7; 7 bases are a match to TRBD1. The V and J ends lost 6 bases and 0 bases, in that order; junction bases with no gene match: 8. Looked up from germline, CDR1 is MNHEY and CDR2 is SVGAGI. The CDR3 consists of 15 residues. For the CDR3, the DNA is TGTGCCAGCAGGGACCCGGGACAGCCCTCCTACGAGCAGTACTTC. It yields the protein CASRDPGQPSYEQYF.

The V call is TRBV20-1, the J call TRBJ1-4; no reliable D call. Trimming took off 0 bases at V and 11 bases at J, with 4 bases between the two ends. This CDR3 region has 10 residues. CDR1 and CDR2 from the germline V gene are DFQATT and SNEGSKA (reference sequence). DNA of the CDR3: TGCAGTGCTAGAGAACAGAAACTGTTTTTT. It specifies CSAREQKLFF.

This clone was detected once. The V and J genes are TRBV9 and TRBJ1-2; perhaps TRBD1 as D (5 bases). Trimming removed 3 bases at V and 6 bases at J, with 12 bases between. Germline V CDR1 and CDR2: SGDLS, YYNGEE. The CDR3 has 13 amino acids. CDR3 nucleotide sequence: TGTGCCAGCAGCGCCACAGGTTGGAATGGCTACACCTTC. Translated: CASSATGWNGYTF.

The chain carries TRBV18 and TRBJ2-5, with D possibly being TRBD2 (5 bases). The CDR3 length is 14 residues. V lost 1 base, J lost 0 bases, and 6 bases lay in between. Germline CDR1 reads KGHSH; CDR2 reads LQKENI. CDR3: CASSPRRNQETQYF. The CDR3 bases are TGTGCCAGCTCACCACGGAGGAACCAAGAGACCCAGTACTTC.

The chain employs TRBV25-1 and TRBJ2-5; D perhaps matches TRBD1 (6 bases). Germline assignment: CDR1 MGHDK and CDR2 SYGVNS. Trimming removed 1 base from V and 2 bases from J, with 17 bases in between. The CDR3 loop spans 17 amino acids. CDR3 sequence (DNA): TGTGCCAGCAGTGAATGGGGAAACCTCCAGGGGCAAGAGACCCAGTACTTC. This gives the protein CASSEWGNLQGQETQYF.

DNA of the CDR3: TGTGCCAGCAGCCAAGTATTTCGGGACACTGAAGCTTTCTTT. Translating gives CASSQVFRDTEAFF. The chain is built from TRBV3-1 (or the pseudogene TRBV3-2) and TRBJ1-1; D remains ambiguous. Germline V gene data show CDR1 as LGHDT and CDR2 as YNNKEL (reference sequence). The length of the CDR3 is 14 residues. V was shortened by 1 base and J by 3 bases, with 9 bases between the two germline ends.

This clone is medium-sized. The V and J genes are TRBV7-7 and TRBJ2-7; perhaps TRBD1 as D (6 bases). V dropped 11 bases and J dropped 5 bases, with 10 bases sitting between them. The CDR3 is 10 residues long. Germline V gene lookup returns CDR1 SSHAT and CDR2 FNYEAQ (reference sequence). The CDR3 nucleotides are TGTGCCTACAGGGAGAACGAGCAGTACTTC. Translation: CAYRENEQYF.

This clone was picked up one time. This rearrangement joins TRBV5-1 to TRBJ2-7; TRBD2 aligns across 12 bases. Germline-derived CDR1 and CDR2 are SGHRS and YFSETQ. Unmatched junction bases numbered 17, after V lost 3 bases and J lost 4 bases. The CDR3 consists of 19 residues. In DNA form, the CDR3 reads TGCGCCAGCAGCTGGACTGCAACGGGACTAGCGGGTGACGTGTACGAGCAGTACTTC. It encodes CASSWTATGLAGDVYEQYF.

V is TRBV19 and J is TRBJ1-1; no firm D call. Germline CDR1 LNHDA, CDR2 SQIVND (reference sequence). The CDR3 length is 13 residues. V gave up 0 bases and J gave up 1 base, with 3 bases separating them. CDR3 loop: CASSIDRNTEAFF. The CDR3 DNA sequence: TGTGCCAGTAGTATAGATAGGAACACTGAAGCTTTCTTT.

The chain employs TRBV6-5 and TRBJ2-3, with D possibly matching TRBD1 (6 bases). Germline V gene data show CDR1 as MNHEY and CDR2 as SVGAGI. The length of the CDR3 is 15 residues. V gave up 2 bases and J gave up 2 bases, with 11 bases separating them. The CDR3 DNA sequence: TGTGCCAGCAGTTACAGCCAGGGGCCCACAGATACGCAGTATTTT. As protein: CASSYSQGPTDTQYF.

A single count supports this clone. The chain couples TRBV7-9 to TRBJ2-1; 10 bases align to TRBD2. The CDR3 spans 14 residues. From germline, CDR1 is SEHNR and CDR2 FQNEAQ (reference sequence). The trim removed 5 bases at V and 10 bases at J, leaving 8 bases unmatched. The CDR3 spells CASSVPTSGPEQFF. The CDR3 nucleotides are TGTGCCAGCAGCGTCCCGACTAGCGGGCCCGAGCAGTTCTTC.

This chain links TRBV9 with TRBJ2-1; possibly TRBD1 for D (6 bases). Germline V CDR1 and CDR2: SGDLS, YYNGEE. The V end lost 3 bases, the J end lost 7 bases, and 14 bases lay between the germline ends. CDR3 length: 14 amino acids. The chain's CDR3 is CASSARTGLNEQFF. The CDR3 DNA is TGTGCCAGCAGCGCCCGAACAGGGTTGAATGAGCAGTTCTTC.

The V and J genes are TRBV28 and TRBJ2-7; perhaps TRBD1 as D (6 bases). The CDR3 is 15 amino acids. Per the germline V gene, CDR1 is MDHEN and CDR2 is SYDVKM. V lost 1 base and J lost 5, with 15 bases in between. CDR3 in DNA: TGTGCCAGCAGTTTATCCCTTTACAGGGCCCACGAGCAGTACTTC. It is translated as CASSLSLYRAHEQYF.

The rearrangement joins TRBV24-1 to TRBJ1-2, with 10 bases aligning to TRBD1. With 9 bases clipped from V and 6 bases from J, the junction kept 12 bases outside the gene matches. Germline CDR1 and CDR2: KGHDR and SFDVKD. The CDR3 totals 15 residues. The CDR3 sequence: CATDPGSGTGDGYTF. The CDR3 DNA sequence: TGTGCCACCGATCCTGGTTCCGGGACAGGGGATGGCTACACCTTC.